This T cell receptor beta chain was sequenced in a study of blood T cell repertoires in COVID-19. Under the authors' procedure: The authors estimated nucleated cell counts from reference gene primer amplification. Clones were sequenced by immunoSEQ multiplex PCR, and TCRdb holds only the in-frame ones, with some missing. That table gives V, J and clone size, and the DNA gave D and trimming. The table includes under 250,000 clones, about 80% detected once. Germline-derived CDR1 and CDR2 are SGHRS and YFSETQ. The CDR3 runs 17 residues. The V and J ends lost 2 bases and 7 bases, in that order; junction bases with no gene match: 11.

This chain links TRBV5-1 with TRBJ2-1; 11 bases map to TRBD2. Sequencing was carried out using peripheral blood. The origin of this receptor is a man aged 45 to 65 with active or convalescent COVID-19. CDR3 region: CASSLLDSGGANNEQFF. CDR3 nucleotides: TGCGCCAGCAGCTTACTCGATAGCGGGGGGGCCAATAATGAGCAGTTCTTC.